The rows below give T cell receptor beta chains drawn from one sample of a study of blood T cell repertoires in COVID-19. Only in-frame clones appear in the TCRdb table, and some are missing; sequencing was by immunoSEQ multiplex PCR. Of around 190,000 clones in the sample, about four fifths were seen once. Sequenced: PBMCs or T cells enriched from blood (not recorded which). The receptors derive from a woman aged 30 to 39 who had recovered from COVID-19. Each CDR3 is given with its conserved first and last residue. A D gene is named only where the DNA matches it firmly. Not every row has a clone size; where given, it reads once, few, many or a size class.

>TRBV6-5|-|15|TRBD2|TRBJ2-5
CASSWTSLRKETQYF
TGTGCCAGCAGTTGGACTAGTCTTCGCAAAGAGACCCAGTACTTC
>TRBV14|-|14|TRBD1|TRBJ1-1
CASSGQGRGTEAFF
TGTGCCAGCAGCGGACAGGGGAGGGGCACTGAAGCTTTCTTT
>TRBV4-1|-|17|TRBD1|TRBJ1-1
CASSQSGTGTSNTEAFF
TGCGCCAGCAGCCAGTCCGGGACAGGGACCTCGAACACTGAAGCTTTCTTT
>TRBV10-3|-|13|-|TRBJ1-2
CAISDDQGHGYTF
TGTGCCATCAGTGATGATCAGGGCCATGGCTACACCTTC
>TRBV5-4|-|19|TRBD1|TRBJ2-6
CASRSDRGPPLSGANVLTF
TGTGCCAGCAGGTCGGACAGGGGGCCTCCTCTCTCTGGGGCCAACGTCCTGACTTTC
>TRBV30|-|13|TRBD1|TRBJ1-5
CAWTGTGSQPQHF
TGTGCCTGGACAGGGACAGGGAGTCAGCCCCAGCATTTT
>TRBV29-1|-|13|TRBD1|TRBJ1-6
CSVGGQGGSPLHF
TGCAGCGTTGGGGGGCAGGGGGGTTCACCCCTCCACTTT
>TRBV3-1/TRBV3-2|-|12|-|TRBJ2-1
CASSRGGNEQFF
TGTGCCAGCAGCCGAGGAGGAAATGAGCAGTTCTTC
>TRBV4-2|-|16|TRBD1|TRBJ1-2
CASSHAGTGLNYGYTF
TGTGCCAGCAGCCACGCCGGGACAGGACTTAACTATGGCTACACCTTC
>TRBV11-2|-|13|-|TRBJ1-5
CASSREIGQPQHF
TGTGCCAGCAGTCGGGAGATCGGTCAGCCCCAGCATTTT
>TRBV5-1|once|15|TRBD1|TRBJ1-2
CASSLGGGQAYGYTF
TGCGCCAGCAGCTTGGGAGGGGGCCAAGCCTATGGCTACACCTTC
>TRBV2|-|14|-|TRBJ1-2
CASSEQILNYGYTF
TGTGCCAGCAGTGAGCAGATTTTAAACTATGGCTACACCTTC
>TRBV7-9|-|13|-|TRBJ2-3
CASSLSGTDTQYF
TGTGCCAGCAGCTTATCGGGCACAGATACGCAGTATTTT
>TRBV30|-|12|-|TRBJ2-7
CAWSVIQYEQYF
TGTGCCTGGAGTGTAATACAATACGAGCAGTACTTC
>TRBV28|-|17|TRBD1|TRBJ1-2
CASSFPGTGDWGYGYTF
TGTGCCAGCAGTTTCCCGGGGACAGGGGATTGGGGCTATGGCTACACCTTC
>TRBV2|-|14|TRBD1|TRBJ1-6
CASSEGQGTSPLHF
TGTGCCAGCAGTGAGGGACAGGGGACTTCACCCCTCCACTTT
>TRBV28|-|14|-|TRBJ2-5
CASSFTGMQETQYF
TGTGCCAGCAGTTTCACGGGGATGCAAGAGACCCAGTACTTC
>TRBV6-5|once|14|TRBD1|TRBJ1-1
CASRAPGQGQRAFF
TGTGCCAGCAGGGCCCCCGGACAGGGACAGAGAGCTTTCTTT
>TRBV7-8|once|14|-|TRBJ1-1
CASSLIQGNTEAFF
TGTGCCAGCAGCTTGATACAGGGGAACACTGAAGCTTTCTTT
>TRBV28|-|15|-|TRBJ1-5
CASSHRGGGNQPQHF
TGTGCCAGCAGCCATAGGGGGGGAGGCAATCAGCCCCAGCATTTT
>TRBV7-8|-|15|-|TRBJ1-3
CASSPLRVSGNTIYF
TGTGCCAGCAGTCCACTGCGAGTTTCTGGAAACACCATATATTTT
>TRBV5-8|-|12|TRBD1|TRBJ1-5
CASSLVGDRVTF
TGTGCCAGCAGCTTGGTAGGGGACAGGGTTACTTTT
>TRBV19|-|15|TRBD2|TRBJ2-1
CASSIGGRDYNEQFF
TGTGCCAGTAGTATCGGCGGGAGGGACTACAATGAGCAGTTCTTC
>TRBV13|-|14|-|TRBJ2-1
CASSSRDSYNEQFF
TGTGCCAGCAGCTCGCGTGACTCCTACAATGAGCAGTTCTTC
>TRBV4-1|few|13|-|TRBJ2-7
CASSQEAGDEQYF
TGCGCCAGCAGCCAAGAGGCGGGCGACGAGCAGTACTTC
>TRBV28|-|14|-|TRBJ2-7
CASSGAQPGYEQYF
TGTGCCAGCAGTGGGGCCCAGCCGGGCTACGAGCAGTACTTC
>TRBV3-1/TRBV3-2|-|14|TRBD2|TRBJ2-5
CASSPSGFQETQYF
TGTGCCAGCAGCCCTAGCGGATTCCAAGAGACCCAGTACTTC
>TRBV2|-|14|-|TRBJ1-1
CASSNEVLNTEAFF
TGTGCCAGCAGTAATGAGGTATTGAACACTGAAGCTTTCTTT
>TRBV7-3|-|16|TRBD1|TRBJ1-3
CASSLSGGARGNTIYF
TGTGCCAGCAGCTTATCAGGGGGCGCGAGAGGAAACACCATATATTTT
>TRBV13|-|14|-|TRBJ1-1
CASSVDRGNTEAFF
TGTGCCAGCAGCGTGGACAGAGGGAACACTGAAGCTTTCTTT
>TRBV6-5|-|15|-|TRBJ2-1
CASRLDTTMLNEQFF
TGTGCCAGCAGACTAGACACCACAATGTTAAATGAGCAGTTCTTC
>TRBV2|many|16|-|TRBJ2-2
CASSGPGLKAAGELFF
TGTGCCAGCAGTGGGCCGGGACTTAAGGCCGCCGGGGAGCTGTTTTTT
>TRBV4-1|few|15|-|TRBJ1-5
CASSQERRSNQPQHF
TGCGCCAGCAGCCAAGAGCGCCGGAGCAATCAGCCCCAGCATTTT
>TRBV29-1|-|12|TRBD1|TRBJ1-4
CSGRQGDEKLFF
TGCAGCGGACGACAGGGCGATGAAAAACTGTTTTTT
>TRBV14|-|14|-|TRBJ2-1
CASSQVLGHFEQFF
TGTGCCAGCAGCCAAGTTTTAGGACATTTCGAGCAGTTCTTC
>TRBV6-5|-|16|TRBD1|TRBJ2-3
CASSYPDRTGTDTQYF
TGTGCCAGCAGTTACCCGGATCGGACAGGTACAGATACGCAGTATTTT
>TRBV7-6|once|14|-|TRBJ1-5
CASSLAVGNQPQHF
TGTGCCAGCAGCTTAGCGGTCGGGAATCAGCCCCAGCATTTT
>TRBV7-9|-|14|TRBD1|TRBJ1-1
CASSLYETGGEAFF
TGTGCCAGCAGCTTATATGAGACAGGGGGCGAAGCTTTCTTT
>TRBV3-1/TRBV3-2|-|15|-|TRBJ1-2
CASSQDGGRGYGYTF
TGTGCCAGCAGCCAAGACGGTGGCAGGGGCTATGGCTACACCTTC
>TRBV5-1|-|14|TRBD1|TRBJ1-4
CASSLETGNEKLFF
TGCGCCAGCAGCTTGGAGACAGGGAATGAAAAACTGTTTTTT
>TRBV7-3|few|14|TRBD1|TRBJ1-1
CASSAGQANTEAFF
TGTGCCAGCAGCGCCGGACAGGCCAACACTGAAGCTTTCTTT
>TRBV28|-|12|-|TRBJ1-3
CASASYGNTIYF
TGTGCCAGCGCTAGCTATGGAAACACCATATATTTT
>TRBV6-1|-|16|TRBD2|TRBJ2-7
CASSGRREGLSYEQYF
TGTGCCAGCAGTGGACGGCGGGAGGGCCTCTCCTACGAGCAGTACTTC
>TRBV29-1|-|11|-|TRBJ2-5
CSVEVLETQYF
TGCAGCGTTGAAGTTCTAGAGACCCAGTACTTC
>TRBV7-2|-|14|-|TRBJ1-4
CASSFRIGHEKLFF
TGTGCCAGCAGCTTTCGGATAGGACACGAAAAACTGTTTTTT
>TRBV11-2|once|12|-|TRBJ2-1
CASSLDFLAQFF
TGTGCCAGCAGCTTAGATTTCTTGGCGCAGTTCTTC
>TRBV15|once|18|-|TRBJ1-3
CATSNQPSFTVNGNTIYF
TGTGCCACCAGCAATCAACCGAGTTTCACCGTCAACGGAAACACCATATATTTT
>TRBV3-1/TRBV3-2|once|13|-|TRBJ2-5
CASSRHSEETQYF
TGTGCCAGCAGCCGACACAGTGAAGAGACCCAGTACTTC
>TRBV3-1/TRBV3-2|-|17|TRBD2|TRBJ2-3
CASSRRRGGGSADTQYF
TGTGCCAGCAGCCGCCGACGGGGGGGCGGGAGTGCAGATACGCAGTATTTT